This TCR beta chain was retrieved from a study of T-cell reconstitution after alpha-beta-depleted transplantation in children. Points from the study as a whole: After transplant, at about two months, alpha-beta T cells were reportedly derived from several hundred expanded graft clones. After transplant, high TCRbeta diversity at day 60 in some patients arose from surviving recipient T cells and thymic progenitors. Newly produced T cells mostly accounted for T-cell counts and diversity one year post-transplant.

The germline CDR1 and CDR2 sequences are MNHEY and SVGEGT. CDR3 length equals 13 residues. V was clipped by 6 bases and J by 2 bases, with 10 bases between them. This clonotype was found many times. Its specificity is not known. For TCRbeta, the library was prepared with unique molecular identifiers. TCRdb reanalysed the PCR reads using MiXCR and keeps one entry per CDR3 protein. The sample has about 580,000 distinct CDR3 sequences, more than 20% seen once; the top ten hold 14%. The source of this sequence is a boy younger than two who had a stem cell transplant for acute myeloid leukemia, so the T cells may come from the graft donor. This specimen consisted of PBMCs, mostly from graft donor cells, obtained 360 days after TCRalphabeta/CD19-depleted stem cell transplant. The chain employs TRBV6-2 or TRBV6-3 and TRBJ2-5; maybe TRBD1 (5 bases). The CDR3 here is CASRKQAQETQYF. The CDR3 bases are TGTGCCAGCAGGAAACAGGCTCAAGAGACCCAGTACTTC.